This is a list of T cell receptor beta chains from one sample in a study of T cells expressing NK-cell markers. No DNA is given; TCRdb re-called the 5' RACE reads and lists each CDR3 protein once. This sample lists 550,000 or so distinct CDR3 sequences; its ten largest clones have roughly 3.4%. The sequenced sample was blood T cells: a sorted CD56 or NKG2C T cell subset, CD4+ or CD8+ T cells, or bulk PBMC T cells (not recorded which). The receptors stem from a man younger than 35 in good health. The CDR3 runs from the conserved cysteine through the conserved F or W.

j_gene	v_gene	len	CDR3aa
TRBJ2-1	TRBV24-1	16	CATSDSMGTSYNEQFF
TRBJ2-7	TRBV7-9	17	CASSSPITGTGNYEQYF
TRBJ2-1	TRBV24-1	16	CATKSGTSGRASEQFF
TRBJ2-1	TRBV7-9	15	CASSIGGLAYNEQFF
TRBJ2-3	TRBV10-3	17	CAISESVDGTYTDTQYF
TRBJ2-1	TRBV20-1	16	CSARDQRTRGYNEQFF
TRBJ2-2	TRBV11-2	17	CASSFDDRRARAGELFF
TRBJ2-6	TRBV12-3/TRBV12-4	16	CASKPWTFSGANVLTF
TRBJ2-5	TRBV7-9	16	CASSPRTGLTIETQYF
TRBJ2-5	TRBV12-3/TRBV12-4	15	CASSSWTGIGETQYF
TRBJ2-6	TRBV2	17	CASSEPVSGLGANVLTF
TRBJ1-2	TRBV6-1	14	CASSEYRANYGYTF
TRBJ1-2	TRBV5-1	14	CASSLGRRDGGYTF
TRBJ1-6	TRBV20-1	15	CSAVTGGGSNSPLHF
TRBJ2-5	TRBV11-2	15	CASGPGQGVPETQYF
TRBJ1-5	TRBV20-1	14	CSAAGTGDNQPQHF
TRBJ2-3	TRBV6-5	14	CASSYGAAGDTQYF
TRBJ2-7	TRBV4-3	13	CASSLDRVGEQYF
TRBJ2-1	TRBV7-3	13	CASSLSSWDEQFF
TRBJ1-1	TRBV18	14	CASSPGTGSTEAFF
TRBJ2-7	TRBV5-1	14	CASSLKPTGSEQYF
TRBJ2-3	TRBV6-1	16	CASNRARRGHTDTQYF
TRBJ2-1	TRBV5-5	12	CASGITYNEQFF
TRBJ2-5	TRBV20-1	12	CSARSNQETQYF
TRBJ2-3	TRBV5-1	18	CASSPIPSRTGRSDTQYF
TRBJ2-1	TRBV4-2	11	CASKAANEQFF
TRBJ2-7	TRBV5-6	13	CASSEIGTPKQYF
TRBJ2-3	TRBV6-2/TRBV6-3	14	CASSYAGQGDTQYF
TRBJ2-2	TRBV5-1	16	CASSPRGQGAGGELFF
TRBJ2-5	TRBV5-1	15	CASSLSPTVQETQYF
TRBJ1-2	TRBV20-1	13	CSARPRANYGYTF
TRBJ1-1	TRBV29-1	16	CSVEDRTPAPPTEAFF
TRBJ2-7	TRBV7-9	17	CASRSTSGRAHTYEQYF
TRBJ2-5	TRBV6-2/TRBV6-3	13	CASRHTGAETQYF
TRBJ2-3	TRBV3-1	15	CASSPRTGDTDTQYF
TRBJ1-6	TRBV18	16	CASSPPQDRGRSPLHF
TRBJ2-7	TRBV15	17	CATSRDLTSGSSYEQYF
TRBJ2-5	TRBV11-3	16	CASTLGGGRGDETQYF
TRBJ2-1	TRBV20-1	17	CSARDPDGMSSYNEQFF
TRBJ2-7	TRBV3-1	13	CASSLRGGVEQYF
TRBJ1-1	TRBV5-1	16	CASSLQDLGLGTEAFF
TRBJ2-5	TRBV4-2	15	CASSQDPGSQETQYF
TRBJ2-1	TRBV5-1	14	CASSLGQEYNEQFF
TRBJ2-1	TRBV12-3/TRBV12-4	19	CASSFGLAGIPEGPNEQFF
TRBJ1-5	TRBV7-9	17	CASSLFDTLHGNQPQHF
TRBJ2-3	TRBV5-1	15	CASSLGLAVEDTQYF
TRBJ2-3	TRBV20-1	18	CSARGGTSGRWGTDTQYF
TRBJ1-1	TRBV4-2	17	CASSQVGLTGARTEAFF
TRBJ2-4	TRBV12-3/TRBV12-4	14	CASLTGTAKNIQYF
TRBJ2-5	TRBV20-1	11	CSAPHSETQYF
TRBJ2-1	TRBV5-5	15	CASSFTHPSEHEQFF
TRBJ2-3	TRBV3-1	14	CASSQPPGQSPIYF
TRBJ2-2	TRBV11-1	19	CASSLIFRSSTGDTGELFF
TRBJ2-6	TRBV30	15	CALITQGPGANVLTF
TRBJ1-6	TRBV6-5	17	CASSYSISGAYNSPLHF
TRBJ2-2	TRBV5-4	16	CASTHAGTGFAGELFF